The subject of this entry is one T cell receptor beta chain. The V end was cut by 1 base, the J end by 4 bases, with 7 bases between. There are 13 residues in the CDR3. The germline V gene encodes CDR1 WNHNN and CDR2 SYGVQD (reference sequence). The sample belongs to a study of blood T cell repertoires in COVID-19. Repertoires were generated with immunoSEQ multiplex PCR, while TCRdb's copy carries only in-frame clones and drops some. The sample contains approximately 200,000 clones, 75% to 90% of which appear only once. The clonotype originates from a woman aged 18-29 years in a cohort exposed to, infected with or recovered from COVID-19 (not recorded which). Sequencing was done on a sample of PBMCs or T cells enriched from blood (not recorded which). The chain uses TRBV10-1 and TRBJ1-1; D not resolved. The CDR3 nucleotides read TGCGCCAGCAGTGAGTGGTCGGGCACTGAAGCTTTCTTT. It encodes CASSEWSGTEAFF.